One TCR beta chain is described in this entry. The antigen remains undetermined. At one end, the junction sequence differs from germline, possibly due to a read error. Lactation, pregnancy, other autoimmune disease or uncontrolled infection led to exclusion of patients. The data stem from a study of T cells in Graves' hyperthyroidism and ophthalmopathy. TCR beta CDR3 regions were amplified from RNA. The study used the HTBI primer set for a first-round RT-PCR of the TCR CDR3. TCRdb re-derived calls from the multiplex PCR reads in MiXCR, one entry per CDR3 protein. The repertoire consists of a few hundred thousand distinct CDR3 sequences, with 46% occurring once and the leading ten covering about 8.3%. Findings of the study overall: Before onset, ophthalmopathy was predicted by the model a median approximately 6.7 months earlier. Among thyroid clonotypes expanded above 0.001, most also appeared in blood.

CDR3 size: 15 residues. Germline V lookup: CDR1 SQVTM, CDR2 ANQGSEA. Material for sequencing was peripheral blood or thyroid tissue (not recorded which). The genes are TRBV29-1 and TRBJ2-5; D tentatively reads TRBD1 or TRBD2 (5 bases each). The clonotype originates from a woman under 30 with Graves' hyperthyroidism. The DNA of the CDR3 is TGCGGCGTTACCTCCGGGACCAGCGACCAAGAGACCCAGTACTTC. As protein: CGVTSGTSDQETQYF.